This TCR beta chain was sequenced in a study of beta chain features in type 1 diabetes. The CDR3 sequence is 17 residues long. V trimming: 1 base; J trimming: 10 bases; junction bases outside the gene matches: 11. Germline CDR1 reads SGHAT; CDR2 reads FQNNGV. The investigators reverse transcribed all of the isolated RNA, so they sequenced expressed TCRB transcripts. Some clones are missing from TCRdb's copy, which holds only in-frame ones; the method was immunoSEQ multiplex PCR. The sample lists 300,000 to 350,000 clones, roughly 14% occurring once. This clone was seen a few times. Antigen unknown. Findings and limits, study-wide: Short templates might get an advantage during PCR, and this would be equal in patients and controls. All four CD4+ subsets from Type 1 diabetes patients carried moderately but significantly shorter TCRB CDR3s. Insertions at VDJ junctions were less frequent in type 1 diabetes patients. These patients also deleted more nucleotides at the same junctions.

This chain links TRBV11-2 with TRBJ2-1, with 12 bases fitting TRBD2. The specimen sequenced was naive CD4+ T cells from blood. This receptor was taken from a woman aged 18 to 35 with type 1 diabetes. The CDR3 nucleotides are TGTGCCAGCAGCTTAGTCTCGACTAGCGGGAGTTGGGGGGAGCAGTTCTTC. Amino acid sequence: CASSLVSTSGSWGEQFF.